The following is a TCR beta chain sequence with its context. Antigen: not known. The read stops 3 residues short of the end of the CDR3; the missing end is completed from the germline J gene. These data belong to a study of T cells in women clearing cervical HPV infection. Study results and limitations: Unknown T-cell numbers per sample may underlie the richness differences.

V shed 6 bases, J shed 1 base, and the junction held 10 bases outside the gene matches. The CDR3 runs to 16 residues. Germline V gives CDR1 MNHEY, CDR2 SVGEGT. Assay used: immunoSEQ multiplex PCR; TCRdb lists only in-frame clones, some missing. Across around 35,000 clones, the top ten clones capture 3.7% of the sample. The clonotype was recovered from a woman between 18 and 75 years old with a cervical HPV16 infection that either progressed to CIN3+ or cleared (not recorded which). The sequenced sample consisted of blood buffy coat. The chain has TRBV6-2 or TRBV6-3 and TRBJ1-1, with TRBD1 identical over 8 bases. This chain's CDR3 is CASSLQGARWNTEAFF. The part of the CDR3 DNA that was read is TGTGCCAGCAGCCTCCAGGGGGCGCGGTGGAACACTGAA.